The 5 T cell receptor beta chains below all came from one sample that was sequenced in a study of identical twins. Using its own MiXCR run on the 5' RACE reads, TCRdb lists one record per CDR3 protein. In the table there are 1,800,000 or so distinct CDR3 sequences, 32% of which are singletons. Sample: cord blood. The receptors come from a newborn girl in good health.

The V and J genes are TRBV19 and TRBJ1-5; D is possibly TRBD1 (5 bases). This CDR3 spans 15 amino acids. The germline V and J ends were trimmed by 2 bases and 2 bases, with 10 bases remaining between them. From germline, CDR1 is LNHDA and CDR2 SQIVND (reference sequence). The CDR3 bases are TGTGCCAGTAGTATAACAGGAGGACGCAATCAGCCCCAGCATTTT. This encodes CASSITGGRNQPQHF. Full variable domain (remainder filled in from reference TRBV19 and TRBJ1-5): DGGITQSPKYLFRKEGQNVTLSCEQNLNHDAMYWYRQDPGQGLRLIYYSQIVNDFQKGDIAEGYSVSREKKESFPLTVTSAQKNPTAFYLCASSITGGRNQPQHFGDGTRLSIL.

The CDR3 region has the DNA TGTGCCAGCAGCTCGTTAGCGGGAGGAATAGGTGAGCAGTTCTTC. This translates into CASSSLAGGIGEQFF. The chain links TRBV7-8 to TRBJ2-1; 10 bases are shared with TRBD2. CDR3 length equals 15 residues. Germline CDR1 reads SGHVS; CDR2 reads FQNEAQ. V lost 4 bases to trimming and J lost 9 bases; unmatched junction nucleotides: 9.

The chain recombines TRBV10-3 with TRBJ2-5, with unresolved D. V lost 3 bases and J 6 bases, leaving 8 bases between the germline ends. Germline CDR1 ENHRY, CDR2 SYGVKD. The CDR3 extends over 12 amino acids. CDR3 in amino acids: CAISDLVKTQYF. CDR3 DNA: TGTGCCATCAGTGACCTCGTCAAGACCCAGTACTTC.

The genes are TRBV7-2 and TRBJ2-3, with a weak D call TRBD2 (7 bases). V was shortened by 1 base and J by 1 base, with 12 bases between the two germline ends. The CDR3 runs 16 residues. The V gene's germline CDR1 is SGHTA and CDR2 FQGNSA. The CDR3 is CASSLGGGPRTDTQYF. Here the CDR3 DNA reads TGTGCCAGCAGCTTAGGGGGGGGGCCCCGCACAGATACGCAGTATTTT. The full variable domain, its missing parts supplied by reference TRBV7-2 and TRBJ2-3, is GAGVSQSPSNKVTEKGKDVELRCDPISGHTALYWYRQSLGQGLEFLIYFQGNSAPDKSGLPSDRFSAERTGGSVSTLTIQRTQQEDSAVYLCASSLGGGPRTDTQYFGPGTRLTVL.

The gene calls are TRBV11-2 and TRBJ1-4; 8 bases are shared with TRBD1. The V gene's germline CDR1 is SGHAT and CDR2 FQNNGV. Trimming cost V 0 bases and J 8 bases; bases outside gene matches: 8. The CDR3 consists of 16 residues. The CDR3: CASSLEPDRGAEKLFF. The DNA for the CDR3 is TGTGCCAGCAGCTTAGAACCCGACAGGGGCGCCGAAAAACTGTTTTTT.